Below are 25 T cell receptor beta chains sequenced from a single sample in a study of T cell responses to AZD1222 COVID-19 vaccine. Sequencing used immunoSEQ multiplex PCR; TCRdb keeps in-frame clones, though not all of them. In the table there are 100,000 or so clones, about 93% of which are singletons. Sequenced here: peripheral blood, sampled on day 0 of AZD1222 vaccination. The receptor source for this set is an adult in good health.

The CDR3 bases are TGTGCCACCCACCAGGGGGGAAAACTGTTTTTT. Translating gives CATHQGGKLFF. The V and J genes are TRBV6-5 and TRBJ1-4; TRBD1 agrees at 7 bases. Germline loops: CDR1 MNHEY, CDR2 SVGAGI. V shed 10 bases and J 10 bases; nucleotides not matched to a gene: 6. The CDR3 is 11 residues long.

The chain is built from TRBV7-2 and TRBJ1-2, with D maybe TRBD1 (6 bases). The CDR3 totals 12 residues. Trimming stripped 5 bases from V and 5 bases from J, with 9 bases between. Germline assignment: CDR1 SGHTA and CDR2 FQGNSA. The CDR3 sequence: CASSLTGYGYTF. The CDR3 region has the DNA TGTGCCAGCAGCCTCACAGGGTATGGCTACACCTTC.

This chain connects TRBV7-9 to TRBJ1-2; maybe TRBD1 (5 bases). The CDR3 runs 13 residues. Germline CDR1 and CDR2: SEHNR and FQNEAQ (reference sequence). V lost 5 bases to trimming and J lost 5 bases, with 12 bases between them. CDR3 coding DNA: TGTGCCAGCAGCCTGTTGGGGCCTTATGGCTACACCTTC. Translating it yields CASSLLGPYGYTF.

The chain is built from TRBV12-5 and TRBJ2-4; tentative D call: TRBD1 (6 bases). V lost 5 bases and J 5 bases, leaving 10 bases between the germline ends. The CDR3 sequence is 13 residues long. Germline-derived CDR1 and CDR2 are LGHNT and FRNRAP. The CDR3 DNA sequence: TGTGCTAGTGGTCTAGGGGGTCAAAACATTCAGTACTTC. Protein sequence: CASGLGGQNIQYF.

This chain uses TRBV29-1 with TRBJ2-7; D is unresolved. The germline V gene encodes CDR1 SQVTM and CDR2 ANQGSEA. The CDR3 is made up of 12 amino acids. V lost 2 bases and J lost 6, with 11 bases in between. The CDR3 spells CSVENFLGEQYF. The CDR3 DNA sequence: TGCAGCGTTGAAAATTTTTTGGGCGAGCAGTACTTC.

The chain uses TRBV4-1 and TRBJ2-1, with TRBD2 identical over 7 bases. J lost 9 bases, V lost 3 bases, and 8 bases had no gene match. From germline, CDR1 is MGHRA and CDR2 YSYEKL. The CDR3 has 14 amino acids. This chain's CDR3 is CASSQQGGRGEQFF. Here the CDR3 DNA reads TGCGCCAGCAGCCAGCAGGGAGGGAGAGGTGAGCAGTTCTTC.

CDR3 protein: CASSQDGSTDTQYF. DNA of the CDR3: TGCGCCAGCAGCCAAGACGGTAGCACAGATACGCAGTATTTT. The chain is built from TRBV4-3 and TRBJ2-3; no reliable D call. Germline V gene lookup returns CDR1 LGHNA and CDR2 YSLEER. V lost 0 bases to trimming and J lost 0 bases, with 4 bases between them. The CDR3 covers 14 residues.

With respect to this clone: The junction and the germline gene differ at one end; a read error may be behind it. The CDR3 coding sequence is TGTGCCAGCAGTTACGGACAGATAAACTCTGGCTACACCTTC. Encoded protein: CASSYGQINSGYTF. The V gene is TRBV6-5, the J gene TRBJ1-2; perhaps TRBD1 as D (6 bases). CDR3 length: 14 residues. Germline V gives CDR1 MNHEY, CDR2 SVGAGI.

This sequence joins TRBV11-3 and TRBJ2-3, with a possible D match to TRBD2 (5 bases). Germline assignment: CDR1 SGHNT and CDR2 YENEEA. V was cut by 5 bases and J by 0 bases, with 9 bases left in between. There are 14 residues in the CDR3. The CDR3 nucleotides are TGTGCCAGCAGCCCATGGGAGAGCACAGATACGCAGTATTTT. Translation: CASSPWESTDTQYF.

This chain connects TRBV5-4 to TRBJ1-3; 7 bases are shared with TRBD1. The CDR3 spans 15 residues. Losses at the gene ends were 4 bases for V and 8 bases for J; bases not matched to a gene: 12. Germline lookup yields CDR1 SGHNT and CDR2 YYREEE (reference sequence). This chain's CDR3 is CASSPGAGGWDTIYF. DNA for the CDR3: TGTGCCAGCAGCCCTGGGGCAGGGGGTTGGGACACCATATATTTT.

The chain has TRBV18 and TRBJ1-1, with 9 bases that match TRBD1. The CDR3 runs to 14 residues. V shed 3 bases and J 3 bases; nucleotides not matched to a gene: 2. Germline V CDR1 and CDR2: KGHSH, LQKENI. Here the CDR3 DNA reads TGTGCCAGCTCACCCCGGGACAGGGACACTGAAGCTTTCTTT. It translates to CASSPRDRDTEAFF. Variable domain in full (rest from reference TRBV18 and TRBJ1-1): NAGVMQNPRHLVRRRGQEARLRCSPMKGHSHVYWYRQLPEEGLKFMVYLQKENIIDESGMPKERFSAEFPKEGPSILRIQQVVRGDSAAYFCASSPRDRDTEAFFGQGTRLTVV.

J is TRBJ2-5 and V is TRBV2; D call uncertain. The CDR3 consists of 15 residues. Germline V CDR1 and CDR2: SNHLY, FYNNEI. V dropped 0 bases and J dropped 0 bases, with 8 bases sitting between them. CDR3 in DNA: TGTGCCAGCAGTGAAGCGCGTTGGGACCAAGAGACCCAGTACTTC. Translation gives CASSEARWDQETQYF.

This chain connects TRBV5-1 to TRBJ2-7; maybe TRBD1 (6 bases). This CDR3 is 13 amino acids long. V lost 0 bases and J lost 6, with 10 bases in between. From germline, CDR1 is SGHRS and CDR2 YFSETQ. Written as DNA, the CDR3 is TGCGCCAGCAGCTTGGGTACAGGGAGCGAGCAGTACTTC. It translates to CASSLGTGSEQYF.

The chain links TRBV6-5 to TRBJ1-4, with no clear D. The CDR3 sequence is 13 residues long. With 2 bases removed from V and 8 bases from J, the gap between germline ends came to 9 bases. Per germline, CDR1 MNHEY and CDR2 SVGAGI. This CDR3 is CASSYGFWEKLFF. The CDR3 bases are TGTGCCAGCAGTTACGGTTTTTGGGAAAAACTGTTTTTT.

The chain recombines TRBV9 with TRBJ1-4; 7 nucleotides agree with TRBD1. V lost 4 bases and J lost 7; bases outside the gene matches: 10. The CDR3 has 15 amino acids. CDR1 is SGDLS and CDR2 is YYNGEE in the germline V gene. This CDR3 is CASSSYRGMGEKLFF. The CDR3 DNA sequence: TGTGCCAGCAGCTCATACAGGGGAATGGGTGAAAAACTGTTTTTT.

The chain has TRBV9 and TRBJ1-4, with TRBD1 as a possible D gene (6 bases). The V and J ends lost 7 bases and 3 bases respectively, with 13 bases between them. Germline values: CDR1 SGDLS, CDR2 YYNGEE. CDR3 length: 14 residues. The CDR3 nucleotides read TGTGCCAGCGACAAACGACAGGCTAATGAAAAACTGTTTTTT. It translates to CASDKRQANEKLFF.

In regard to this clone: At the DNA level, this CDR3 is encoded by other sequences in the same sample as well. The chain uses TRBV19 and TRBJ1-5; 7 bases are shared with TRBD1. Germline CDR1 reads LNHDA; CDR2 reads SQIVND (reference sequence). CDR3 size: 13 residues. After removal of 5 bases from V and 2 bases from J, the junction contained 0 bases not matched to a gene. The CDR3 nucleotides read TGTGCCAGTAGTGGGACAGGCAATCAGCCCCAGCATTTT. This gives the protein CASSGTGNQPQHF. Filled out from reference TRBV19 and TRBJ1-5, the complete variable domain reads DGGITQSPKYLFRKEGQNVTLSCEQNLNHDAMYWYRQDPGQGLRLIYYSQIVNDFQKGDIAEGYSVSREKKESFPLTVTSAQKNPTAFYLCASSGTGNQPQHFGDGTRLSIL.

V is TRBV19 and J is TRBJ1-1; a weak D match, TRBD1 (6 bases). The CDR3 covers 14 residues. Per germline, CDR1 LNHDA and CDR2 SQIVND (reference sequence). V lost 0 bases and J lost 6, with 11 bases in between. The CDR3 region has the DNA TGTGCCAGTAGTATAGAACAGGGAGGCGCTGAAGCTTTCTTT. Its protein is CASSIEQGGAEAFF.

V usage is TRBV7-9 and J usage is TRBJ1-2; D is unclear. Germline values: CDR1 SEHNR, CDR2 FQNEAQ (reference sequence). The CDR3 is 14 residues long. The V gene lost 3 bases and the J gene lost 0 bases, with 8 bases spanning the gap. CDR3 protein: CASSFGSTNYGYTF. CDR3 DNA: TGTGCCAGCAGCTTTGGGAGCACTAACTATGGCTACACCTTC.

J is TRBJ2-5 and V is TRBV7-2; D not resolved. Germline V CDR1 and CDR2: SGHTA, FQGNSA. Trimming took 3 bases from V and 4 from J, leaving 9 bases between them. This CDR3 has 13 amino acids. CDR3 loop: CASSFSTTETQYF. CDR3 nucleotides: TGTGCCAGCAGCTTTAGTACCACAGAGACCCAGTACTTC.

The chain couples TRBV3-1 (or the pseudogene TRBV3-2) to TRBJ2-3; TRBD2 matches at 10 bases. CDR1 and CDR2 from the germline V gene are LGHDT and YNNKEL (reference sequence). J lost 6 bases, V lost 4 bases, and 1 base had no gene match. The CDR3 is 13 amino acids. The CDR3 region is CASSLGLADTQYF. The CDR3 bases are TGTGCCAGCAGCCTGGGACTAGCGGATACGCAGTATTTT.

The chain uses TRBV7-9 and TRBJ1-1, with 9 bases that match TRBD1. Looked up from germline, CDR1 is SEHNR and CDR2 is FQNEAQ (reference sequence). Losses at the gene ends were 5 bases for V and 5 bases for J; bases not matched to a gene: 6. The CDR3 is 14 residues long. The CDR3 DNA is TGTGCCAGCAGCGCCACGGACAGGGGTACTGAAGCTTTCTTT. This codes for CASSATDRGTEAFF.

The rearrangement links TRBV5-4 to TRBJ2-7, with D possibly called TRBD1 or TRBD2 (5 bases each). The CDR3 loop spans 12 amino acids. The germline V gene has CDR1 SGHNT and CDR2 YYREEE (reference sequence). Trimming removed 2 bases from V and 6 bases from J, with 9 bases in between. DNA for the CDR3: TGTGCCAGCAGCTTTGGTGGGACCGAGCAGTACTTC. Encoded protein: CASSFGGTEQYF. Supplemented by reference TRBV5-4 and TRBJ2-7, the full variable domain reads ETGVTQSPTHLIKTRGQQVTLRCSSQSGHNTVSWYQQALGQGPQFIFQYYREEENGRGNFPPRFSGLQFPNYSSELNVNALELDDSALYLCASSFGGTEQYFGPGTRLTVT.

This chain uses TRBV19 with TRBJ1-5, with 7 bases aligning to TRBD1. The CDR3 consists of 14 residues. Germline lookup yields CDR1 LNHDA and CDR2 SQIVND (reference sequence). The V gene end was trimmed by 2 bases and the J gene end by 4 bases; junction bases not matched to a gene: 2. For the CDR3, the DNA is TGTGCCAGTAGTATACGACAGGGAAATCAGCCCCAGCATTTT. Translating gives CASSIRQGNQPQHF.

The rearrangement joins TRBV12-5 to TRBJ1-2, with D hard to call. Germline V CDR1 and CDR2: LGHNT, FRNRAP. CDR3 size: 12 residues. V lost 6 bases and J lost 4, with 9 bases in between. The CDR3 DNA reads as TGTGCTAGTGGGGGCGATGGCTATGGCTACACCTTC. Its translation is CASGGDGYGYTF.